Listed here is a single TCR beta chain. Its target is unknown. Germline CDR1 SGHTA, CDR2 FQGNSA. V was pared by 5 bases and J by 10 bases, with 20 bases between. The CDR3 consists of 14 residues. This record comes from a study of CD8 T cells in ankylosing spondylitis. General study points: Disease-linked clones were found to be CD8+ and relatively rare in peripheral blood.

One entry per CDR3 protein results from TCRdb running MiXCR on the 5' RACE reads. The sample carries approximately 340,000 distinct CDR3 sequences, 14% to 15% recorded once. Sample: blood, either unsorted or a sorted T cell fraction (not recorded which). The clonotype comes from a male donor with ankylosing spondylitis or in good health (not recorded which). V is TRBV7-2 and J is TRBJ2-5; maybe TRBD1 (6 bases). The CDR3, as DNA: TGTGCCAGCAGCGGCCGCTTTGGTCAGGGGAACCAGTACTTC. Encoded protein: CASSGRFGQGNQYF.